This T cell receptor (beta chain) was documented in a study of T-cell reconstitution after alpha-beta-depleted transplantation in children. Using unique molecular identifiers, the investigators prepared the TCRbeta library. Via MiXCR, TCRdb re-called the PCR reads, giving one row per CDR3 protein. The profile shows around 410,000 distinct CDR3 sequences, under 13% of them singletons. CDR3 length: 14 amino acids. Deletions cut 1 base from V and 7 bases from J, with 13 bases between. Germline CDR1 is LGHNA and CDR2 is YSLEER. This sequence joins TRBV4-3 and TRBJ1-1, with D maybe TRBD1 (5 bases). The sequencing used PBMCs from the stem cell graft donor, collected from the stem cell graft. This TCR derives from a human donor who donated a stem cell graft to a child with acute myeloid leukemia. The CDR3 here is CASSQGTGRFEAFF. The CDR3 DNA reads as TGCGCCAGCAGCCAAGGTACGGGACGTTTTGAAGCTTTCTTT.